The clone carrying this T cell receptor (beta chain) was observed once. Treatment defined: preoperative locoregional IRX-2 cytokine immunotherapy. Samples came from a phase Ib trial of preoperative locoregional IRX-2 cytokine immunotherapy. This sample is drawn from a study of preoperative IRX-2 immunotherapy in early breast cancer. Sequencing was performed with immunoSEQ multiplex PCR; in TCRdb, only in-frame clones are kept and a portion is missing. The table includes around 95,000 clones, 80% to 90% detected once. CDR1 MNHGY and CDR2 SAAAGT come from the germline V gene. This CDR3 comprises 14 residues. V was cut by 10 bases and J by 1 base, with 13 bases left in between.

The sequence came from a human donor with breast cancer. The chain joins TRBV6-8 to TRBJ2-2; possibly TRBD1 for D (5 bases). The sample here was tumor tissue, taken after IRX-2 immunotherapy. CDR3 sequence: CAIRVTVNTGELFF. CDR3 DNA: TGTGCCATCAGGGTAACAGTGAACACCGGGGAGCTGTTTTTT.